Below, 19 T cell receptor beta chains from the same sample are listed, as sequenced in a study of long-term antiretroviral therapy in people with HIV. Sequencing relied on immunoSEQ assay v3.0, run at survey level. Produced via immunoSEQ multiplex PCR; TCRdb's table is partial and in-frame only. The table shows 24,000 or so clones, with 79% occurring only once. Sequences were derived from unsorted PBMCs, sampled 1.2 years after starting antiretroviral therapy. All receptors derive from a woman aged 40 to 50 with HIV.

V gene TRBV5-4 combines with J gene TRBJ1-1; 10 bases are shared with TRBD1. V was pared by 1 base and J by 7 bases, with 7 bases of the junction left unmatched. The CDR3 is made up of 15 amino acids. Germline CDR1 reads SGHNT; CDR2 reads YYREEE (reference sequence). The CDR3 sequence is CASSLPDRGLDEAFF. The CDR3 DNA sequence: TGTGCCAGCAGCTTGCCTGACAGGGGGCTCGATGAAGCTTTCTTT.

The chain links TRBV7-8 to TRBJ2-2; the D is unclear. Germline V gene sequence: CDR1 SGHVS, CDR2 FQNEAQ. This CDR3 contains 16 residues. Trimming stripped 1 base from V and 1 base from J, with 10 bases between. CDR3 region: CASSLDRPGNTGELFF. The CDR3 coding sequence is TGTGCCAGCAGCTTAGATCGCCCAGGGAACACCGGGGAGCTGTTTTTT.

This sequence joins TRBV7-6 and TRBJ2-7, with TRBD2 matching 9 bases. The CDR3 has 16 residues. CDR1 and CDR2 (germline): SGHVS, FNYEAQ. V trimming: 1 base; J trimming: 0 bases; junction bases outside the gene matches: 4. CDR3 sequence reads: CASSLEVAGASYEQYF. CDR3 bases: TGTGCCAGCAGCTTAGAGGTAGCGGGAGCCTCCTACGAGCAGTACTTC.

This chain joins TRBV10-1 and TRBJ1-4, with a tentative D call TRBD1 (5 bases). Germline assignment: CDR1 WNHNN and CDR2 SYGVQD (reference sequence). The length of the CDR3 is 16 residues. CDR3 sequence: CAGLAGRFAANEKLFF. The CDR3 nucleotides read TGCGCAGGGTTGGCAGGGCGGTTCGCAGCTAATGAAAAACTGTTTTTT.

The CDR3: CASRADLGWGGEQYF. The CDR3 DNA sequence: TGTGCAAGTCGCGCGGATCTGGGGTGGGGGGGAGAGCAGTACTTC. V gene TRBV12-2 combines with J gene TRBJ2-7; the table names TRBD2, a call not compared with the DNA. TRBV12-2 is a pseudogene. This CDR3 region has 15 residues.

The J gene is TRBJ2-5, the V gene TRBV5-1; TRBD2 matches at 13 bases. Losses at the gene ends were 2 bases for V and 4 bases for J; bases not matched to a gene: 5. Germline V gives CDR1 SGHRS, CDR2 YFSETQ. This CDR3 contains 16 residues. DNA for the CDR3: TGCGCCAGCAGCTTCACTAGCGGGGGGGCTAGAGAGACCCAGTACTTC. Residues: CASSFTSGGARETQYF.

This chain uses TRBV10-3 with TRBJ2-7, with TRBD2 matching over 9 bases. Losses at the gene ends were 7 bases for V and 5 bases for J; bases not matched to a gene: 9. Per germline, CDR1 ENHRY and CDR2 SYGVKD. The CDR3 runs 14 residues. CDR3 amino acids: CAITVVAGAHEQYF. The DNA for the CDR3 is TGTGCCATCACCGTGGTAGCGGGAGCTCACGAGCAGTACTTC.

The table lists this clone with a few counts. The chain links TRBV10-3 to TRBJ1-3; D remains ambiguous. Per the germline V gene, CDR1 is ENHRY and CDR2 is SYGVKD. The CDR3 covers 18 residues. Trimming shortened V by 4 bases and J by 0 bases, and 19 bases separated the two germline ends. Written as DNA, the CDR3 is TGTGCCATCAGTGTGCGGCAGATCTTTTCCCTCTCTGGAAACACCATATATTTT. Amino acid sequence: CAISVRQIFSLSGNTIYF.

This clone was recorded once. The chain is built from TRBV6-6 and TRBJ2-1, with D tentatively TRBD1 (6 bases). Germline values: CDR1 MNHNY, CDR2 SVGAGI (reference sequence). V shed 3 bases and J shed 2 bases, with 8 bases lying between them. This CDR3 contains 14 residues. The CDR3 loop reads CASSYEGAYNEQFF. CDR3 nucleotides: TGTGCCAGCAGTTATGAGGGGGCCTACAATGAGCAGTTCTTC.

There are a few counts of this clone. The chain carries TRBV6-1 and TRBJ2-7; D gene ambiguous. The CDR3 runs 13 residues. Trimming cost V 6 bases and J 0 bases, with 9 bases left between them. Per the germline V gene, CDR1 is MNHNS and CDR2 is SASEGT. CDR3 sequence reads: CASRVESSYEQYF. The CDR3 DNA reads as TGTGCCAGCAGGGTCGAAAGCTCCTACGAGCAGTACTTC.

CDR3 residues: CASSTAGGPGYGYTF. The CDR3 DNA is TGTGCCAGCAGCACCGCCGGGGGGCCGGGCTATGGCTACACCTTC. The V call is TRBV7-9, the J call TRBJ1-2, with TRBD1 as a possible D gene (6 bases). The V gene's germline CDR1 is SEHNR and CDR2 FQNEAQ (reference sequence). The length of the CDR3 is 15 residues. Trimming removed 5 bases at V and 4 bases at J, with 17 bases between.

The gene calls are TRBV15 and TRBJ2-1; 10 bases are a match to TRBD2. Germline V CDR1 and CDR2: LNHNV, YYDKDF (reference sequence). Trimming at V came to 3 bases and at J to 7 bases, leaving 9 bases not matched to a gene. CDR3 length: 16 amino acids. CDR3 sequence: CATSSGRLAGTNEQFF. CDR3 nucleotides: TGTGCCACCAGCAGCGGTCGACTAGCGGGTACAAATGAGCAGTTCTTC.

This clone turned up a few times. J is TRBJ2-2 and V is TRBV5-4, with 10 bases lining up with TRBD1. The CDR3 length is 16 residues. CDR1 SGHNT and CDR2 YYREEE come from the germline V gene (reference sequence). J was trimmed by 7 bases and V by 3 bases; bases with no gene match: 9. The CDR3 reads CASSSEGQGPYGELFF. CDR3 nucleotide sequence: TGTGCCAGCAGCTCAGAGGGACAGGGGCCTTACGGGGAGCTGTTTTTT.

The chain recombines TRBV5-1 with TRBJ2-7, with 9 positions matching TRBD2. From germline, CDR1 is SGHRS and CDR2 YFSETQ. The CDR3 has 15 amino acids. V lost 0 bases to trimming and J lost 4 bases; unmatched junction nucleotides: 5. This CDR3 is CASSLESGGTYEQYF. CDR3 DNA sequence: TGCGCCAGCAGCTTGGAGAGCGGGGGGACTTACGAGCAGTACTTC.

This rearrangement joins TRBV4-3 to TRBJ1-5; the D is unclear. The CDR3 extends over 15 amino acids. CDR1 and CDR2 (germline): LGHNA, YSLEER. Between the trimmed V and J ends, which lost 0 bases and 1 base, there was a span of 7 bases. The CDR3 DNA is TGCGCCAGCAGCCAAGACTCCGACAGCAATCAGCCCCAGCATTTT. Translated, it gives CASSQDSDSNQPQHF.

This rearrangement joins TRBV7-9 to TRBJ2-1; 7 nucleotides agree with TRBD2. In germline, CDR1 is SEHNR, CDR2 FQNEAQ (reference sequence). This CDR3 is built from 14 residues. With V trimmed by 9 bases and J by 9 bases, 14 bases remained unmatched. CDR3 residues: CASRDRDYSSEQFF. The CDR3 DNA is TGTGCCAGTCGTGACCGGGACTACTCAAGTGAGCAGTTCTTC.

The chain couples TRBV28 to TRBJ2-7, with TRBD2 matching 16 bases. Germline trimming cut 6 bases from V and 6 bases from J; bases unmatched to any gene: 2. The CDR3 is 14 residues long. Germline loops: CDR1 MDHEN, CDR2 SYDVKM. The CDR3: CASRGLAGGLEQYF. The CDR3 DNA sequence: TGTGCCAGCAGGGGACTAGCGGGAGGGCTCGAGCAGTACTTC.

J is TRBJ1-2 and V is TRBV7-9, with a tentative D call TRBD1 (5 bases). The CDR3 contains 15 residues. Germline V gene data show CDR1 as SEHNR and CDR2 as FQNEAQ (reference sequence). The V gene lost 1 base and the J gene lost 0 bases, with 9 bases spanning the gap. CDR3 amino acids: CASSLVGHSNYGYTF. The CDR3 DNA sequence: TGTGCCAGCAGCTTAGTAGGACATTCTAACTATGGCTACACCTTC.

The genes are TRBV7-9 and TRBJ2-3; D may be TRBD1 or TRBD2 (5 bases each). This CDR3 is built from 15 residues. Germline V CDR1 and CDR2: SEHNR, FQNEAQ (reference sequence). Trimming removed 5 bases at V and 6 bases at J, with 18 bases between. CDR3 sequence: CASSPGTINWDTQYF. As DNA, the CDR3 is TGTGCCAGCAGCCCCGGGACCATAAATTGGGATACGCAGTATTTT.